This T cell receptor (beta chain) stems from a study of T cells in Graves' hyperthyroidism and ophthalmopathy. Germline V gives CDR1 LNHDA, CDR2 SQIVND (reference sequence). With 3 bases clipped from V and 0 bases from J, the junction kept 7 bases outside the gene matches. The CDR3 runs 16 residues. This clonotype was seen at least ten times. Template material for amplifying TCR beta CDR3 regions consisted of RNA transcripts. HTBI primers were the set used in a first-round RT-PCR of the TCR CDR3. TCRdb re-called the multiplex PCR reads through MiXCR, storing one row per CDR3 protein. Of roughly 500,000 distinct CDR3 sequences listed, about 45% are singletons.

This clonotype was obtained from an adult woman with Graves' disease, either hyperthyroidism or ophthalmopathy (not recorded which). Sequencing input: peripheral blood or thyroid tissue (not recorded which). V is TRBV19 and J is TRBJ2-7; 8 bases align to TRBD1. This chain's CDR3 is CASSIYDRGYSYEQYF. CDR3 sequence (DNA): TGTGCCAGTAGTATTTACGACAGGGGCTACTCCTACGAGCAGTACTTC.